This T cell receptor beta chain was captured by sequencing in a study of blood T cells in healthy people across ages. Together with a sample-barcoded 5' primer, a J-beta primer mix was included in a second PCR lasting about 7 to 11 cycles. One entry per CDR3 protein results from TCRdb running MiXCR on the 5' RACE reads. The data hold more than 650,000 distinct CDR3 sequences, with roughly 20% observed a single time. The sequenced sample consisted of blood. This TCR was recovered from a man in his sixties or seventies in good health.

The CDR3 DNA follows: TGTGCCAGCAGCCTGCCGGGCCAGAACACCGGGGAGCTGTTTTTT. Encoded protein: CASSLPGQNTGELFF. The chain links TRBV7-9 to TRBJ2-2; D is unresolved. The length of the CDR3 is 15 residues. CDR1 is SEHNR, CDR2 FQNEAQ, per germline (reference sequence). V was clipped by 5 bases and J by 1 base, with 11 bases between them.